The entry below describes one TCR beta chain. The antigen remains undetermined. In the PCR, 60 Vbeta and 13 Jbeta primers were used. TCRdb's copy holds only in-frame clones and misses some; the assay was immunoSEQ multiplex PCR. The table shows more than 120,000 clones, with roughly 74% occurring only once. The CDR3 is 14 residues long. Germline loops: CDR1 KGHSH, CDR2 LQKENI. The V end lost 2 bases, the J end lost 2 bases, and 8 bases lay between the germline ends. The sample originates from a study of cytomegalovirus exposure and HLA in healthy donors. Study as a whole: Early released data had about 85 million unique TCRs, all coming from HLA-typed donors. Study-wide results and limits: The investigators catalogued 150 to 200 TCR beta chains as cytomegalovirus-associated. Despite most TCR sequences being rare, some public TCRs occurred in many donors.

Sample: PBMCs. The gene calls are TRBV18 and TRBJ2-3; D unclear. The sequence was collected from a woman in her forties in good health and CMV-seropositive. The CDR3: CASSPVENTDTQYF. Here the CDR3 DNA reads TGTGCCAGCTCACCAGTGGAGAACACAGATACGCAGTATTTT.